The 27 T cell receptor beta chains listed next were all sequenced from one sample in a study of blood T cell repertoires in COVID-19. Only in-frame clones appear in the TCRdb table, and some are missing; sequencing was by immunoSEQ multiplex PCR. Of roughly 200,000 clones in the sample, around 86% were seen once. Source material: PBMCs or T cells enriched from blood (not recorded which). Receptors were obtained from a man in his thirties or forties in a cohort exposed to, infected with or recovered from COVID-19 (not recorded which).

The rearrangement joins TRBV7-8 to TRBJ2-6; no reliable D call. The CDR3 is 15 amino acids. The germline V and J ends were trimmed by 2 bases and 0 bases, with 5 bases remaining between them. Germline V gives CDR1 SGHVS, CDR2 FQNEAQ. The CDR3 coding sequence is TGTGCCAGCAGCTTAATCGTCTCTGGGGCCAACGTCCTGACTTTC. This translates into CASSLIVSGANVLTF.

The chain is built from TRBV18 and TRBJ1-5, with 8 bases identical to TRBD1. CDR1 is KGHSH and CDR2 is LQKENI in the germline V gene. The junction had 12 bases not matched to a gene; V was cut back by 4 bases and J by 7 bases. This CDR3 spans 16 amino acids. The CDR3 region has the DNA TGTGCCAGCTCACTTCTTAGGCAGGGGGCAAGGCAGCCCCAGCATTTT. This codes for CASSLLRQGARQPQHF.

The chain recombines TRBV4-3 with TRBJ2-1; D is unclear. This CDR3 is built from 16 residues. The germline V and J ends were trimmed by 0 bases and 1 base, with 10 bases remaining between them. Germline assignment: CDR1 LGHNA and CDR2 YSLEER. CDR3 protein: CASSQESSRSYNEQFF. CDR3 DNA sequence: TGCGCCAGCAGCCAAGAGTCGTCCCGGTCCTACAATGAGCAGTTCTTC.

The genes are TRBV13 and TRBJ2-3; 13 bases fit TRBD2. The length of the CDR3 is 16 residues. The germline V gene has CDR1 PRHDT and CDR2 FYEKMQ (reference sequence). After removal of 6 bases from V and 2 bases from J, the junction contained 5 bases not matched to a gene. The CDR3 loop reads CASRQGLAGFTDTQYF. The CDR3 DNA reads TGTGCCAGCAGACAGGGACTAGCGGGATTCACAGATACGCAGTATTTT.

In DNA, the CDR3 is TGTGCCAGCAGCCCTGGACTAGCGGGAGGTACCCCCTACGAGCAGTACTTC. Its protein product is CASSPGLAGGTPYEQYF. The V and J genes are TRBV13 and TRBJ2-7; 14 nucleotides match TRBD2. Germline CDR1 and CDR2: PRHDT and FYEKMQ (reference sequence). The CDR3 sequence is 17 residues long. Germline trimming cut 5 bases from V and 2 bases from J; bases unmatched to any gene: 8.

This sequence joins TRBV28 and TRBJ1-2; D not certain. This CDR3 has 17 residues. V lost 10 bases and J 1 base, leaving 25 bases between the germline ends. Germline V CDR1 and CDR2: MDHEN, SYDVKM. CDR3 loop: CATSRTSPPQINYGYTF. The DNA for the CDR3 is TGTGCCACCAGCCGCACCTCCCCCCCACAGATTAACTATGGCTACACCTTC.

The chain uses TRBV5-1 and TRBJ1-1, with D perhaps TRBD1 (6 bases). The CDR3 contains 15 residues. V was pared by 3 bases and J by 0 bases, with 12 bases between. Germline CDR1 SGHRS, CDR2 YFSETQ. The CDR3 loop reads CASSWQGQVNTEAFF. As DNA, the CDR3 is TGCGCCAGCAGCTGGCAGGGACAAGTGAACACTGAAGCTTTCTTT.

The chain recombines TRBV13 with TRBJ2-7; perhaps TRBD2 as D (6 bases). Germline lookup yields CDR1 PRHDT and CDR2 FYEKMQ (reference sequence). The germline V and J ends were trimmed by 4 bases and 1 base, with 11 bases remaining between them. This CDR3 region has 14 residues. CDR3 DNA: TGTGCCAGCAGCTCCGTCGGGGGTTCCTACGAGCAGTACTTC. Translation: CASSSVGGSYEQYF.

V is TRBV24-1 and J is TRBJ1-1, with no clear D. Germline lookup yields CDR1 KGHDR and CDR2 SFDVKD. V was cut by 0 bases and J by 6 bases, with 16 bases left in between. The CDR3 spans 16 residues. The CDR3: CATSDLSVTVVPEAFF. The CDR3 DNA sequence: TGTGCCACCAGTGATTTGAGCGTCACGGTAGTCCCTGAAGCTTTCTTT.

The chain has TRBV11-2 and TRBJ1-1; TRBD1 matches at 10 bases. CDR3 length: 15 residues. V gave up 5 bases and J gave up 7 bases; unmatched junction bases: 10. Germline V gives CDR1 SGHAT, CDR2 FQNNGV. The CDR3 DNA follows: TGTGCCAGCAGCCCCGACAGGGGGCGCCCCCTTGAAGCTTTCTTT. Protein: CASSPDRGRPLEAFF.

Concerning this clone: The junction departs from germline at one end; a sequencing error may be responsible. J is TRBJ2-3 and V is TRBV29-1, with a weak D call TRBD2 (6 bases). The CDR3 contains 9 residues. Per germline, CDR1 SQVTM and CDR2 ANQGSEA. The DNA of the CDR3 is TGCAGCGTTGAACCAGGAGCGGGCTTT. Amino acids: CSVEPGAGF.

The rearrangement joins TRBV19 to TRBJ2-1, with 7 bases matching TRBD2. CDR1 and CDR2 (germline): LNHDA, SQIVND (reference sequence). The CDR3 has 15 residues. Losses at the gene ends were 3 bases for V and 4 bases for J; bases not matched to a gene: 6. This CDR3 reads CASSIAGVRYNEQFF. Written as DNA, the CDR3 is TGTGCCAGTAGTATCGCGGGGGTTAGGTACAATGAGCAGTTCTTC.

This clone was detected only once. The gene calls are TRBV4-1 and TRBJ2-5, with 9 nucleotides matching TRBD2. The CDR3 sequence is 18 residues long. With 1 base clipped from V and 3 bases from J, the junction kept 12 bases outside the gene matches. Germline V lookup: CDR1 MGHRA, CDR2 YSYEKL. The DNA for the CDR3 is TGCGCCAGCAGCCAAGTTGCTGTAAGCGGGGGGAGAAAAGAGACCCAGTACTTC. It is translated as CASSQVAVSGGRKETQYF.

This clone was seen only once. J is TRBJ1-2 and V is TRBV6-5; 8 bases map to TRBD1. CDR3 length: 14 residues. The J segment lost 6 bases and the V segment lost 0 bases, leaving 3 bases of the junction unmatched. Germline-derived CDR1 and CDR2 are MNHEY and SVGAGI. CDR3 residues: CASSYSGQANGYTF. The CDR3 nucleotides are TGTGCCAGCAGTTACTCGGGACAGGCTAATGGCTACACCTTC.

The rearrangement links TRBV6-1 to TRBJ2-7, with TRBD1 as a possible D gene (6 bases). Trimming stripped 5 bases from V and 5 bases from J, with 19 bases between. This CDR3 comprises 15 residues. CDR1 is MNHNS, CDR2 SASEGT, per germline. This CDR3 is CASSSTRGFRDEQYF. CDR3 coding DNA: TGTGCCAGCAGTTCAACTAGGGGGTTTCGCGACGAGCAGTACTTC.

The CDR3 protein is CASSLLGRTNEKLFF. CDR3 DNA: TGTGCCAGCAGCTTATTGGGGCGAACTAATGAAAAACTGTTTTTT. The chain uses TRBV7-8 and TRBJ1-4; D might be TRBD1 (5 bases). The germline CDR1 and CDR2 sequences are SGHVS and FQNEAQ. This CDR3 region has 15 residues. The V and J ends lost 2 bases and 1 base respectively, with 8 bases between them.

The chain joins TRBV19 to TRBJ1-4; D uncertain. The CDR3 is 13 amino acids. V lost 1 base and J lost 7, with 7 bases in between. Germline V gives CDR1 LNHDA, CDR2 SQIVND (reference sequence). The CDR3 coding sequence is TGTGCCAGTAGTATAGGGGAGAGTGAAAAACTGTTTTTT. It encodes CASSIGESEKLFF.

The chain uses TRBV2 and TRBJ1-4; D might be TRBD1 (5 bases). CDR3 length: 15 residues. Germline CDR1 and CDR2: SNHLY and FYNNEI. Between the trimmed V and J ends, which lost 1 base and 4 bases, there was a span of 10 bases. CDR3 sequence: CASSEVYRGNEKLFF. The DNA for the CDR3 is TGTGCCAGCAGTGAAGTTTATAGGGGTAATGAAAAACTGTTTTTT.

This sequence joins TRBV5-6 and TRBJ1-4; 7 positions agree with TRBD1. The trim removed 2 bases at V and 0 bases at J, leaving 1 base unmatched. Germline V gene data show CDR1 as SGHDT and CDR2 as YYEEEE. CDR3 length equals 15 residues. This chain's CDR3 is CASSFTGATNEKLFF. The CDR3 coding sequence is TGTGCCAGCAGCTTCACAGGGGCAACTAATGAAAAACTGTTTTTT.

The chain carries TRBV24-1 and TRBJ1-5; the D gene is possibly TRBD1 (6 bases). Germline assignment: CDR1 KGHDR and CDR2 SFDVKD. Trimming shortened V by 6 bases and J by 4 bases, and 9 bases separated the two germline ends. This CDR3 comprises 13 residues. The CDR3 nucleotides read TGTGCCACCAGTATCCAGGGGAATCAGCCCCAGCATTTT. It yields the protein CATSIQGNQPQHF.

This clone was observed once. V and J are TRBV19 and TRBJ1-6; no clear D. Germline assignment: CDR1 LNHDA and CDR2 SQIVND (reference sequence). Trimming removed 6 bases from V and 6 bases from J, with 18 bases in between. This CDR3 has 16 residues. In DNA, the CDR3 is TGTGCCAGTAGCCCAGTGAGGGCCCGAATTAATTCACCCCTCCACTTT. This sequence encodes CASSPVRARINSPLHF.

The count of this clone is one. The same CDR3 can be traced to other DNA sequences in this sample. V and J are TRBV27 and TRBJ2-7; 8 bases line up with TRBD1. Germline CDR1 is MNHEY and CDR2 is SMNVEV (reference sequence). The J segment lost 12 bases and the V segment lost 0 bases, leaving 4 bases of the junction unmatched. The CDR3 covers 12 residues. CDR3 amino acids: CASSLSGQVAYF. CDR3 in DNA: TGTGCCAGCAGTTTATCGGGACAGGTAGCGTACTTC.

The chain carries TRBV9 and TRBJ2-3, with TRBD1 identical over 7 bases. V dropped 4 bases and J dropped 7; count of bases not matched to a gene: 12. There are 15 residues in the CDR3. Germline CDR1 reads SGDLS; CDR2 reads YYNGEE. CDR3 sequence reads: CASSPTGDPTYTQYF. In nucleotides, the CDR3 is TGTGCCAGCAGCCCCACAGGGGACCCCACGTATACGCAGTATTTT.

This clone has more than one count but fewer than ten. The chain recombines TRBV4-3 with TRBJ1-2, with 7 bases aligning to TRBD1. The CDR3 is made up of 14 amino acids. Germline CDR1 is LGHNA and CDR2 is YSLEER. The V segment lost 4 bases and the J segment 4 bases; nucleotides outside the gene matches: 6. CDR3 sequence (DNA): TGCGCCAGCAGCCCAGAACAGGGGACCTATGGCTACACCTTC. The encoded protein is CASSPEQGTYGYTF.

The chain uses TRBV27 and TRBJ1-6, with D perhaps TRBD1 (5 bases). The CDR3 is 12 amino acids. CDR1 MNHEY and CDR2 SMNVEV come from the germline V gene (reference sequence). Trimming took 2 bases from V and 11 from J, leaving 7 bases between them. CDR3 DNA sequence: TGTGCCAGCAGTTTAACGGGGGCACCCCTCCACTTT. As protein: CASSLTGAPLHF.

V and J are TRBV24-1 and TRBJ1-5; TRBD1 matches at 10 bases. This CDR3 has 15 amino acids. Germline V gene data show CDR1 as KGHDR and CDR2 as SFDVKD. Trimming took 4 bases from V and 3 from J; bases not matched to a gene: 2. The DNA of the CDR3 is TGTGCCACCAGTGAGGGACAGGGGATCAATCAGCCCCAGCATTTT. Its protein product is CATSEGQGINQPQHF.

This clone was picked up one time. This chain joins TRBV2 and TRBJ2-3; 8 bases match TRBD2. This CDR3 has 14 amino acids. The junction had 5 bases not matched to a gene; V was cut back by 7 bases and J by 2 bases. Germline V gene sequence: CDR1 SNHLY, CDR2 FYNNEI. The CDR3 protein is CASTKLAVTDTQYF. The CDR3, as DNA: TGTGCCAGCACCAAACTAGCGGTCACAGATACGCAGTATTTT.